The 27 T cell receptor beta chains below were found in one sample sequenced in a study of shared clonotypes between healthy human individuals. Only in-frame clones appear in the TCRdb table, and some are missing; sequencing was by immunoSEQ multiplex PCR. The sample lists around 2,000,000 clones, roughly 91% occurring once. The naive CD8 population came from CD45RO-negative cells selected for CCR7, without terminally differentiated effector memory CD45RA+ cells. The sequencing sample was made of naive CD8+ T cells from PBMCs. The receptor set was obtained from a man aged 18 to 29 in good health. Some clones in this sample may be carry-over from other donors' samples.

The chain employs TRBV19 and TRBJ1-5; TRBD1 matches at 8 bases. This CDR3 spans 18 amino acids. CDR1 is LNHDA and CDR2 is SQIVND in the germline V gene (reference sequence). J gave up 4 bases and V 7 bases, and 18 bases lay outside the gene matches. Here the CDR3 DNA reads TGTGCCAGTAAAATTAGCCACAATACCCAGGGGGCGAATCAGCCCCAGCATTTT. It specifies CASKISHNTQGANQPQHF.

The V call is TRBV29-1, the J call TRBJ1-1; possible D gene TRBD1, 5 bases. Germline V gives CDR1 SQVTM, CDR2 ANQGSEA. This CDR3 has 14 amino acids. V shed 6 bases and J shed 0 bases, with 14 bases lying between them. This chain's CDR3 is CSVHAPGMNTEAFF. CDR3 bases: TGCAGCGTCCACGCTCCAGGGATGAACACTGAAGCTTTCTTT.

The chain couples TRBV7-3 to TRBJ2-1; D perhaps matches TRBD1 (5 bases). Between the trimmed V and J ends, which lost 2 bases and 0 bases, there was a span of 11 bases. The germline V gene has CDR1 SGHTA and CDR2 FQGTGA. This CDR3 is built from 16 residues. Here the CDR3 reads CASSLWGTSSYNEQFF. For the CDR3, the DNA is TGTGCCAGCAGCTTATGGGGCACGAGCTCCTACAATGAGCAGTTCTTC.

The CDR3 here is CASSQGPQGAGWDEQFF. CDR3 DNA: TGCGCCAGCAGCCAAGGTCCACAGGGGGCGGGTTGGGATGAGCAGTTCTTC. The chain carries TRBV4-3 and TRBJ2-1; 9 bases are shared with TRBD1. The CDR3 has 17 residues. Germline CDR1 reads LGHNA; CDR2 reads YSLEER. Losses at the gene ends were 1 base for V and 8 bases for J; bases not matched to a gene: 12.

The chain joins TRBV2 to TRBJ2-7; TRBD2 aligns across 7 bases. V was pared by 8 bases and J by 6 bases, with 4 bases of the junction left unmatched. Germline V gene sequence: CDR1 SNHLY, CDR2 FYNNEI. CDR3 length: 11 residues. CDR3: CASRSGGEQYF. The CDR3 coding sequence is TGTGCCAGCCGGTCGGGAGGCGAGCAGTACTTC.

This clone has more than one count but fewer than ten. V is TRBV28 and J is TRBJ1-5; D call uncertain. Germline assignment: CDR1 MDHEN and CDR2 SYDVKM. CDR3 length equals 15 residues. V was pared by 3 bases and J by 2 bases, with 11 bases between. The CDR3 reads CASSFPGRRNQPQHF. The DNA of the CDR3 is TGTGCCAGCAGTTTCCCGGGGAGGCGCAATCAGCCCCAGCATTTT.

Of note for this clone: The junction departs from the called germline gene at one end, perhaps through a read error. The rearrangement joins TRBV29-1 to TRBJ1-2; D gene ambiguous. Germline V gives CDR1 SQVTM, CDR2 ANQGSEA. The CDR3 has 10 residues. CDR3 in amino acids: CSVEGGESAF. DNA for the CDR3: TGCAGCGTTGAAGGAGGCGAGAGTGCCTTC. Based on the CDR3 plus reference TRBV29-1 and TRBJ1-2, the full variable domain is SAVISQKPSRDICQRGTSLTIQCQVDSQVTMMFWYRQQPGQSLTLIATANQGSEATYESGFVIDKFPISRPNLTFSTLTVSNMSPEDSSIYLCSVEGGESAFGSGTRLTVV.

The V gene is TRBV5-6, the J gene TRBJ2-7; D might be TRBD2 (6 bases). From germline, CDR1 is SGHDT and CDR2 YYEEEE. The CDR3 spans 16 residues. V lost 4 bases, J lost 4 bases, and 21 bases lay in between. CDR3 coding DNA: TGTGCCAGCAGCAATGCGGGGCAAACAACTTCTTACGAGCAGTACTTC. Protein: CASSNAGQTTSYEQYF.

The gene calls are TRBV19 and TRBJ2-2; D is perhaps TRBD2 (6 bases). V was trimmed by 0 bases and J by 6 bases, leaving 11 bases between them. Germline V gene data show CDR1 as LNHDA and CDR2 as SQIVND (reference sequence). CDR3 length: 15 residues. CDR3 amino acids: CASSIDRGKAGELFF. Here the CDR3 DNA reads TGTGCCAGTAGTATAGATCGCGGGAAGGCCGGGGAGCTGTTTTTT.

This chain connects TRBV10-3 to TRBJ2-3; 7 positions match TRBD2. CDR1 and CDR2 (germline): ENHRY, SYGVKD. CDR3 length: 21 amino acids. With V trimmed by 4 bases and J by 0 bases, 22 bases remained unmatched. The CDR3 reads CAISGPIETGLVDISTDTQYF. In DNA, the CDR3 is TGTGCCATCAGTGGGCCAATTGAAACTGGACTAGTTGATATTAGCACAGATACGCAGTATTTT.

The chain carries TRBV7-6 and TRBJ2-7, with no clear D. V lost 1 base and J 0 bases, leaving 1 base between the germline ends. Germline CDR1 is SGHVS and CDR2 is FNYEAQ. This CDR3 contains 12 residues. CDR3 coding DNA: TGTGCCAGCAGCTTAGTCTCCTACGAGCAGTACTTC. Amino acids: CASSLVSYEQYF.

The chain has TRBV6-1 and TRBJ2-7; D unclear. This CDR3 comprises 15 residues. Per germline, CDR1 MNHNS and CDR2 SASEGT. V was pared by 1 base and J by 5 bases, with 15 bases between. The CDR3 protein is CASSEDIAAINEQYF. DNA of the CDR3: TGTGCCAGCAGTGAAGATATCGCGGCAATCAACGAGCAGTACTTC.

CDR3 bases: TGTGCCAGCAGACAAAGGGGTGCCTACGAGCAGTACTTC. It codes for CASRQRGAYEQYF. The rearrangement joins TRBV7-8 to TRBJ2-7, with D possibly being TRBD1 (5 bases). The CDR3 totals 13 residues. CDR1 is SGHVS, CDR2 FQNEAQ, per germline. The ends were cut back, 6 bases at V and 2 bases at J, with 11 bases in the middle. Drawing the rest from reference TRBV7-8 and TRBJ2-7, the complete variable domain is GAGVSQSPRYKVAKRGQDVALRCDPISGHVSLFWYQQALGQGPEFLTYFQNEAQLDKSGLPSDRFFAERPEGSVSTLKIQRTQQEDSAVYLCASRQRGAYEQYFGPGTRLTVT.

This clone was recorded a few times. The chain recombines TRBV6-5 with TRBJ1-1; unclear D gene. The CDR3 length is 16 residues. Germline V lookup: CDR1 MNHEY, CDR2 SVGAGI. Deletions cut 0 bases from V and 1 base from J, with 12 bases between. As DNA, the CDR3 is TGTGCCAGCAGTTACTCGAGAGGGTTGGGGAACACTGAAGCTTTCTTT. It is translated as CASSYSRGLGNTEAFF.

V gene TRBV6-5 combines with J gene TRBJ2-5; possibly TRBD2 for D (5 bases). Germline CDR1 is MNHEY and CDR2 is SVGAGI. CDR3 length: 14 residues. V gave up 0 bases and J gave up 7 bases, with 12 bases separating them. CDR3 bases: TGTGCCAGCAGTTACTCCGAGGGAGTAGGGACCCAGTACTTC. This sequence encodes CASSYSEGVGTQYF.

Comments on this clone: This same CDR3 is encoded by further DNA sequences in the sample. This chain connects TRBV6-5 to TRBJ1-2, with D unresolved. Germline V gene sequence: CDR1 MNHEY, CDR2 SVGAGI. The CDR3 is made up of 14 amino acids. Trimming cost V 0 bases and J 0 bases, with 5 bases left between them. CDR3 DNA sequence: TGTGCCAGCAGTTACTCGTCAGCTAACTATGGCTACACCTTC. This codes for CASSYSSANYGYTF.

This rearrangement joins TRBV7-9 to TRBJ1-1; D gene unclear. The CDR3 length is 14 residues. Germline loops: CDR1 SEHNR, CDR2 FQNEAQ (reference sequence). V shed 1 base and J shed 0 bases, with 6 bases lying between them. CDR3 region: CASSLGVLNTEAFF. The CDR3 DNA reads as TGTGCCAGCAGCTTAGGGGTTCTGAACACTGAAGCTTTCTTT.

The chain has TRBV7-9 and TRBJ2-7, with TRBD2 matching over 8 bases. Germline V gives CDR1 SEHNR, CDR2 FQNEAQ (reference sequence). Losses at the gene ends were 1 base for V and 5 bases for J; bases not matched to a gene: 7. This CDR3 has 15 residues. In DNA form, the CDR3 reads TGTGCCAGCAGCTTAGTACTAGCGGTGTTCAACGAGCAGTACTTC. Translation: CASSLVLAVFNEQYF.

The genes are TRBV6-4 and TRBJ2-5; 7 bases fit TRBD2. With V trimmed by 4 bases and J by 5 bases, 4 bases remained unmatched. This CDR3 region has 13 residues. The V gene's germline CDR1 is MRHNA and CDR2 SNTAGT. This chain's CDR3 is CASSGASGETQYF. The CDR3, as DNA: TGTGCCAGCAGTGGGGCTAGCGGTGAGACCCAGTACTTC.

This clone has only one observation. The genes are TRBV2 and TRBJ2-2; D is undetermined. The V gene lost 8 bases and the J gene lost 0 bases, with 10 bases spanning the gap. Germline CDR1 reads SNHLY; CDR2 reads FYNNEI. The CDR3 loop spans 14 amino acids. DNA of the CDR3: TGTGCCAGCCGTAAGATTACGAACACCGGGGAGCTGTTTTTT. This gives the protein CASRKITNTGELFF.

This rearrangement joins TRBV7-8 to TRBJ2-1; D not resolved. The V gene lost 1 base and the J gene lost 6 bases, with 13 bases spanning the gap. The CDR3 spans 15 residues. Germline CDR1 SGHVS, CDR2 FQNEAQ. The CDR3 here is CASSLEVGPVNEQFF. CDR3 in DNA: TGTGCCAGCAGCTTAGAGGTGGGCCCGGTCAATGAGCAGTTCTTC.

Remarks on this clone: This clone may be a read error of a much larger clone one base away. The sample has other DNA sequences that encode this CDR3 too. CDR3 DNA sequence: TGTGCCAGCAGTTTAGCGGGGAACACTGAAGCTTTCTTT. Translating it yields CASSLAGNTEAFF. V gene TRBV27 combines with J gene TRBJ1-1; unclear D gene. Trimming took 2 bases from V and 1 from J, leaving 5 bases between them. This CDR3 spans 13 amino acids. Germline CDR1 and CDR2: MNHEY and SMNVEV (reference sequence).

This clone occurred once. The V call is TRBV13, the J call TRBJ2-2; D is possibly TRBD1 or TRBD2 (5 bases each). V lost 5 bases and J lost 0, with 10 bases in between. The CDR3 totals 15 residues. In germline, CDR1 is PRHDT, CDR2 FYEKMQ (reference sequence). The CDR3 region is CASSPGTTNTGELFF. Here the CDR3 DNA reads TGTGCCAGCAGCCCGGGGACGACGAACACCGGGGAGCTGTTTTTT.

With respect to this clone: The same CDR3 can be traced to other DNA sequences in this sample. The V call is TRBV10-3, the J call TRBJ2-1, with D possibly being TRBD2 (6 bases). Trimming left V 0 bases short and J 6 bases short, with 6 bases between. The CDR3 runs 13 residues. The germline CDR1 and CDR2 sequences are ENHRY and SYGVKD. Here the CDR3 DNA reads TGTGCCATCAGTGAGTCGCGGGGCAATGAGCAGTTCTTC. This translates into CAISESRGNEQFF.

The J gene is TRBJ2-7, the V gene TRBV28; unclear D gene. This CDR3 region has 13 residues. V gave up 1 base and J gave up 1 base, with 5 bases separating them. Germline V gives CDR1 MDHEN, CDR2 SYDVKM. CDR3 protein: CASSLFDSYEQYF. CDR3 in DNA: TGTGCCAGCAGTTTATTCGATTCCTACGAGCAGTACTTC.

The gene calls are TRBV6-5 and TRBJ1-2, with D possibly TRBD1 on 5 matching bases. Germline V gene lookup returns CDR1 MNHEY and CDR2 SVGAGI. Trimming took off 1 base at V and 3 bases at J, with 15 bases between the two ends. This CDR3 is 16 amino acids long. Written as DNA, the CDR3 is TGTGCCAGCAGTTACTGGGGACGGCACGGGGACTATGGCTACACCTTC. It encodes CASSYWGRHGDYGYTF.

V gene TRBV4-1 combines with J gene TRBJ2-5; the D is unclear. The CDR3 spans 11 residues. Per the germline V gene, CDR1 is MGHRA and CDR2 is YSYEKL. Trimming took 1 base from V and 11 from J, leaving 8 bases between them. CDR3 protein: CASSQGPFQYF. CDR3 bases: TGCGCCAGCAGCCAAGGTCCATTTCAGTACTTC.